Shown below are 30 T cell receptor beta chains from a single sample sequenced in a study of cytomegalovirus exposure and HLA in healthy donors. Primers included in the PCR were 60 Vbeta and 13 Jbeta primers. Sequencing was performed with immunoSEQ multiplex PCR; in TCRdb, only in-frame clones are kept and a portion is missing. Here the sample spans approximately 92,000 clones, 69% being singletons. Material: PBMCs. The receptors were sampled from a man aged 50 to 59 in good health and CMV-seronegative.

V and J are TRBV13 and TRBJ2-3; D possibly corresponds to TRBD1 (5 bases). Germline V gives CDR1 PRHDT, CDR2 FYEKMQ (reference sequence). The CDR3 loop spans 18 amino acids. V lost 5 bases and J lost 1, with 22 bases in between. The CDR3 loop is CASSRRRGQPLRTDTQYF. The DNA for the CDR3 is TGTGCCAGCAGCCGGAGACGAGGACAACCACTACGCACAGATACGCAGTATTTT.

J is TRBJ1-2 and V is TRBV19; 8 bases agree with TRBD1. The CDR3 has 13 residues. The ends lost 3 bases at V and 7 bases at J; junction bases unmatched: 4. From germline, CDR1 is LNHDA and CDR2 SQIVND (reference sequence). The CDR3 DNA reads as TGTGCCAGTAGTATCGACAGGGGTCGTGGCTACACCTTC. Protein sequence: CASSIDRGRGYTF.

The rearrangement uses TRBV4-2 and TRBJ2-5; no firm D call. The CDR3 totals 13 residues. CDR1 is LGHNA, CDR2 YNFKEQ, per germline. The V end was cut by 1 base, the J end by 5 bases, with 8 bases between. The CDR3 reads CASSQVSEETQYF. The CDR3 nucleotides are TGTGCCAGCAGCCAAGTCTCGGAGGAGACCCAGTACTTC.

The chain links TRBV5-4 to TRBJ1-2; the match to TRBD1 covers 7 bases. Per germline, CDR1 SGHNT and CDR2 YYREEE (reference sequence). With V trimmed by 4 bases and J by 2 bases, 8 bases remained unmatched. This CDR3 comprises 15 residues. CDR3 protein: CASSLLTGENYGYTF. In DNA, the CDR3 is TGTGCCAGCAGCCTTCTCACAGGGGAAAACTATGGCTACACCTTC.

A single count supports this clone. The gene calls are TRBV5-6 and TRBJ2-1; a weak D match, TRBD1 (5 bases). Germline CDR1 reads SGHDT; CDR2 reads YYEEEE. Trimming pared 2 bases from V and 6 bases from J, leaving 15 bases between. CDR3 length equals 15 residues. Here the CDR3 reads CASSFFTGVVNEQFF. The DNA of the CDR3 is TGTGCCAGCAGCTTCTTTACAGGAGTAGTCAATGAGCAGTTCTTC.

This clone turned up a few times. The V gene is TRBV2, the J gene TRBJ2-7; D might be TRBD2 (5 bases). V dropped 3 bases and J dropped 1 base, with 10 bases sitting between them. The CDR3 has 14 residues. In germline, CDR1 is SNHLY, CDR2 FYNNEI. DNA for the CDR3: TGTGCCAGCAGTGAGTCAGAGGGTTCCTACGAGCAGTACTTC. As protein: CASSESEGSYEQYF.

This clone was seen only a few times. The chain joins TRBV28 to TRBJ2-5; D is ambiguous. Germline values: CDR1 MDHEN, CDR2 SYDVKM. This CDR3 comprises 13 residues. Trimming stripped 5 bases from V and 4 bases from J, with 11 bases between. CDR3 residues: CASSTQVGETQYF. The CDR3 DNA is TGTGCCAGCAGTACGCAGGTAGGAGAGACCCAGTACTTC.

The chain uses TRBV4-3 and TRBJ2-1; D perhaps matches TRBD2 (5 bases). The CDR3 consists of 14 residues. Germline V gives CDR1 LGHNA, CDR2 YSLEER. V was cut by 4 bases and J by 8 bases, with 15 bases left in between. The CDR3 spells CASSRARAEDEQFF. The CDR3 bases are TGCGCCAGCAGCCGGGCACGGGCGGAGGATGAGCAGTTCTTC.

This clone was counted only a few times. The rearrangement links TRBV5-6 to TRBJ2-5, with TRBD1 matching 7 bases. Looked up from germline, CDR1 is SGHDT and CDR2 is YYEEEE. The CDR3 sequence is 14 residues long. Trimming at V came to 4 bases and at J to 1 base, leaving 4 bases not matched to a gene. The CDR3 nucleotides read TGTGCCAGCAGCCTGGGGACAGCCCAAGAGACCCAGTACTTC. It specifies CASSLGTAQETQYF.

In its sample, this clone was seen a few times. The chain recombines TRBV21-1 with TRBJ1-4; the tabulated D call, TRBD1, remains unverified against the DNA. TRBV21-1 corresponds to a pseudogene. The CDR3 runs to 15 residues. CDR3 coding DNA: TGTGCCAGCACCTTCACAGGATCATCTAATGAAAAACTGTTTTTT. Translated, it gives CASTFTGSSNEKLFF.

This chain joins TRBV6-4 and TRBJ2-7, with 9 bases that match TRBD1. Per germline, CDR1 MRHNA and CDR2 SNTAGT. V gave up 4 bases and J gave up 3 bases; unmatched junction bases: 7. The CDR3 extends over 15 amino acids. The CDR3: CASSATGTGSYEQYF. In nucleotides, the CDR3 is TGTGCCAGCAGTGCAACCGGGACAGGGAGCTACGAGCAGTACTTC.

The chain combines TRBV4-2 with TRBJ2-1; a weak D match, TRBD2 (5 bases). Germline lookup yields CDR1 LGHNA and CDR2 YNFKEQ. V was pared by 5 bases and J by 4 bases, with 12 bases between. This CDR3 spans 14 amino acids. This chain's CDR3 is CASSSPSGYNEQFF. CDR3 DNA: TGTGCCAGCAGCTCTCCCAGCGGATACAATGAGCAGTTCTTC.

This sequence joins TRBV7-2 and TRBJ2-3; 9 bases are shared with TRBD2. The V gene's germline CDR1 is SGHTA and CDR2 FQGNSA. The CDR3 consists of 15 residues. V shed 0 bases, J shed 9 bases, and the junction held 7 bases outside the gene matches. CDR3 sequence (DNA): TGTGCCAGCAGCTTAGCGGGCCAAGCGGGAGGAACGCAGTATTTT. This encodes CASSLAGQAGGTQYF.

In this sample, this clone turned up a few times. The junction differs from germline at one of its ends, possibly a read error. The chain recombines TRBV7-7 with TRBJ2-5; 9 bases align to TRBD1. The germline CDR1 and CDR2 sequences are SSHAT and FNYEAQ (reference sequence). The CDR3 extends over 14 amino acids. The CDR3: CASSSQGAGETQYF. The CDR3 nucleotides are TGTGCTAGCAGCTCACAGGGGGCGGGAGAGACCCAGTACTTC. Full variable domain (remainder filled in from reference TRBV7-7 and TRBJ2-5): GAGVSQSPRYKVTKRGQDVTLRCDPISSHATLYWYQQALGQGPEFLTYFNYEAQPDKSGLPSDRFSAERPEGSISTLTIQRTEQRDSAMYRCASSSQGAGETQYFGPGTRLLVL.

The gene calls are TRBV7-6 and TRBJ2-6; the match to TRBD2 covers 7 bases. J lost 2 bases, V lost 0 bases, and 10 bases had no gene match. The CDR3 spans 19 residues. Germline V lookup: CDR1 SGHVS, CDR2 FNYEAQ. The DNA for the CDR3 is TGTGCCAGCAGCTTAGCGGTGGATGGGGGAGGGACTGGGGCCAACGTCCTGACTTTC. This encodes CASSLAVDGGGTGANVLTF.

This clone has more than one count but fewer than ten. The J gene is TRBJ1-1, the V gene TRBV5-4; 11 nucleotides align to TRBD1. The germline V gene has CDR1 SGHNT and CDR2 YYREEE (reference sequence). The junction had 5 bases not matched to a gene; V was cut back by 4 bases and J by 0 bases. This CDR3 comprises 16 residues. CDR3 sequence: CASSKGTGGMNTEAFF. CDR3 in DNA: TGTGCCAGCAGCAAAGGGACAGGGGGTATGAACACTGAAGCTTTCTTT.

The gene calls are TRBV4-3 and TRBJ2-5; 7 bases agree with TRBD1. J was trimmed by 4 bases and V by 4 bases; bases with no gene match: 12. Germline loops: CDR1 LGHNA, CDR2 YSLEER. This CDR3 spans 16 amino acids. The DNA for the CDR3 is TGCGCCAGCAGCCTCTACAGGGGATCGGGTCGAGAGACCCAGTACTTC. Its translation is CASSLYRGSGRETQYF.

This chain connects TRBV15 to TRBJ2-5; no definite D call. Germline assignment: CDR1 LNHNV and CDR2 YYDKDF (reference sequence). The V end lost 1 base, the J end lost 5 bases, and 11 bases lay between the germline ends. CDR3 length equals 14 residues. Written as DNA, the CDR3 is TGTGCCACCAGCAGAGTTGCATTTCGGGAGACCCAGTACTTC. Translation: CATSRVAFRETQYF.

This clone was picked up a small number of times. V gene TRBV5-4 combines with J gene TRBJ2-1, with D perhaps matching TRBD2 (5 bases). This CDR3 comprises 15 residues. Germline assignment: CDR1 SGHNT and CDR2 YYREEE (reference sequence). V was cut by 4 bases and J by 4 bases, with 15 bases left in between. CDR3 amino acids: CASSATGRGYNEQFF. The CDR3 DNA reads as TGTGCCAGCAGCGCCACGGGTCGGGGTTACAATGAGCAGTTCTTC.

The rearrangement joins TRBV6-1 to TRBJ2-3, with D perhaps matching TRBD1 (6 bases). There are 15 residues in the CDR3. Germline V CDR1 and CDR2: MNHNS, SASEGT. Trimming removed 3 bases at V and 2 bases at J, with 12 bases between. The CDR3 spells CASSEIQGSTDTQYF. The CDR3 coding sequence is TGTGCCAGCAGTGAGATACAGGGATCCACAGATACGCAGTATTTT.

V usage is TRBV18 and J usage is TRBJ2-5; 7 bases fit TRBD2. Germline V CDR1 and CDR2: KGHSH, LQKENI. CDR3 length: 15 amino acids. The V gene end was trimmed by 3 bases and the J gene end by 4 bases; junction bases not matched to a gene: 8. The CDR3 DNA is TGTGCCAGCTCACCGGGGGAGGGAACCAGAGAGACCCAGTACTTC. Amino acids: CASSPGEGTRETQYF.

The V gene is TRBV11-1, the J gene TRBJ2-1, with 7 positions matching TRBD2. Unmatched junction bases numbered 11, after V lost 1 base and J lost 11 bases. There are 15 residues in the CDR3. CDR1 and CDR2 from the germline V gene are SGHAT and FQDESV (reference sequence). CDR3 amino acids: CASSLDPAGPRKQFF. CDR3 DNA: TGTGCCAGCAGCTTAGATCCAGCGGGGCCTCGGAAGCAGTTCTTC.

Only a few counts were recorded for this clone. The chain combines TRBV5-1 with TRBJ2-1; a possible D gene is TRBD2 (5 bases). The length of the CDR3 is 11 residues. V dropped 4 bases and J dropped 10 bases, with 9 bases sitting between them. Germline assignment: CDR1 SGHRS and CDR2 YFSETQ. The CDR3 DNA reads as TGCGCCAGCAGCGACTACCAAGAGCAGTTCTTC. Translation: CASSDYQEQFF.

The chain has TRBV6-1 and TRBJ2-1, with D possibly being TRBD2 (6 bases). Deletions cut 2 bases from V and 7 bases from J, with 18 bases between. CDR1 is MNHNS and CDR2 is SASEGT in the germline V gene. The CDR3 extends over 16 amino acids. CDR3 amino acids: CASSERVAGTRNEQFF. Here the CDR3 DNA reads TGTGCCAGCAGTGAACGGGTCGCGGGAACGAGAAATGAGCAGTTCTTC.

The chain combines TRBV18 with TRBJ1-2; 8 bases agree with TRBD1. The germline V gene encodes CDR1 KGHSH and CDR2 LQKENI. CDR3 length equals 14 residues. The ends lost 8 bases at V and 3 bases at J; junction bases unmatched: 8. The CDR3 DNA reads TGTGCCAGCCGGTCCGACAGGGGTGACTATGGCTACACCTTC. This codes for CASRSDRGDYGYTF.

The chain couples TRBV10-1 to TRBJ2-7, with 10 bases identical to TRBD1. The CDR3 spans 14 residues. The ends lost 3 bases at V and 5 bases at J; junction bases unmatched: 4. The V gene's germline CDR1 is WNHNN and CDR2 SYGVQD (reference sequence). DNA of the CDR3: TGCGCCAGCAGTGACCGGGACAGGGGAAACGAGCAGTACGTC. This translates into CASSDRDRGNEQYV.

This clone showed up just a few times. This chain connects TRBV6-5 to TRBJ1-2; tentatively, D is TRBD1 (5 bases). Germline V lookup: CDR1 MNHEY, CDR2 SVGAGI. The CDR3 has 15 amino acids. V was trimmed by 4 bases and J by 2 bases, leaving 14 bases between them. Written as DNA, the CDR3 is TGTGCCAGCAGTTCTACCTCCACAGGAAACTATGGCTACACCTTC. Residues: CASSSTSTGNYGYTF.

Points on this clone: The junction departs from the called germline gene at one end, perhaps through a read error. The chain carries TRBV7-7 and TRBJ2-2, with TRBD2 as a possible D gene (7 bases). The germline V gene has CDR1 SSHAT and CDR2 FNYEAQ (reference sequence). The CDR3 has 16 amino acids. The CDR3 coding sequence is TGTGCTAGCAGCCCCGGGGGAGGGGGAGCCACCGGGGAGCTGTTTTTT. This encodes CASSPGGGGATGELFF.

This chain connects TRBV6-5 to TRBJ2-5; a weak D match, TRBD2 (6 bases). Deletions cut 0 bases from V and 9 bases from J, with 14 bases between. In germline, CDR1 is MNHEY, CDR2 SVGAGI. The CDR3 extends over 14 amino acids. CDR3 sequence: CASSYSGTPGAQYF. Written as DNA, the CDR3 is TGTGCCAGCAGTTACTCCGGGACCCCGGGGGCCCAGTACTTC.

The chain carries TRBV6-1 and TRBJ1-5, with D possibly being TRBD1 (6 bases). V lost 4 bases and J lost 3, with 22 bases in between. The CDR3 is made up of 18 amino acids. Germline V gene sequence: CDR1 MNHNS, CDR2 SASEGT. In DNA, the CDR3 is TGTGCCAGCAGTGGTCAGGTGTCAGGGGCCCAGCCCAATCAGCCCCAGCATTTT. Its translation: CASSGQVSGAQPNQPQHF.